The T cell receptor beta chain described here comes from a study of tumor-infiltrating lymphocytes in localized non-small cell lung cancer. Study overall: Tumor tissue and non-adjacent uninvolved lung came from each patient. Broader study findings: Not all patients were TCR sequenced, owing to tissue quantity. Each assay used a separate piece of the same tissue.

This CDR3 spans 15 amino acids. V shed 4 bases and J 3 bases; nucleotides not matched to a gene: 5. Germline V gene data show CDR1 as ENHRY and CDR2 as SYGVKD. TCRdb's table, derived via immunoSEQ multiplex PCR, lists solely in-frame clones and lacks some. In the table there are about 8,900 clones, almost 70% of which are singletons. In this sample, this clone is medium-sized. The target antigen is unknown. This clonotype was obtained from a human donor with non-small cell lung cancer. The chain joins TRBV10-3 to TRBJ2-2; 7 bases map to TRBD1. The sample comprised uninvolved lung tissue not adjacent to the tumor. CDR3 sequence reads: CAISADRTYTGELFF. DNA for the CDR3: TGTGCCATCAGTGCGGACAGGACTTACACCGGGGAGCTGTTTTTT.